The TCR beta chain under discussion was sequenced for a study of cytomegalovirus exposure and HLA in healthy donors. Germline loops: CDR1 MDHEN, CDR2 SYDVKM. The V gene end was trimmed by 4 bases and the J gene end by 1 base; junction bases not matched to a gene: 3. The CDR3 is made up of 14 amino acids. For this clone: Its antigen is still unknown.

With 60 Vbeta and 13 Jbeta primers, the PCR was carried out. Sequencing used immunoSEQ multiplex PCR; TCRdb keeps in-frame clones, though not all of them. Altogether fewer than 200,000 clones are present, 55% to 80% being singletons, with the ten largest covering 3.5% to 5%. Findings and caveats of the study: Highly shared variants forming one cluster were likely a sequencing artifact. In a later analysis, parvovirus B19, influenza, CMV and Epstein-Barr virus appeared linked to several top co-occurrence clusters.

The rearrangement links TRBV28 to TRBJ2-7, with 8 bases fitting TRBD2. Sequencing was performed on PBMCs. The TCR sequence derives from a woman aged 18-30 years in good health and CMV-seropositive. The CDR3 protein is CASSYQRESYEQYF. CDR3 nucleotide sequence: TGTGCCAGCAGTTACCAGCGGGAGTCCTACGAGCAGTACTTC.